These 2 T cell receptor beta chains were sequenced from one sample in a study of shared clonotypes between healthy human individuals. Here immunoSEQ multiplex PCR was the method, and the copy in TCRdb shows in-frame clones only, minus some. Altogether approximately 530,000 clones are present, almost 97% being singletons, with the ten largest covering 0.06%. Source material: naive CD4+ T cells sorted from blood. Specified subset: CD45RA+ positively selected. The receptors stem from a woman aged 30 to 39 in good health.

Remarks on this clone: Different DNA sequences within this sample yield the same CDR3. V usage is TRBV5-1 and J usage is TRBJ2-7, with 8 bases fitting TRBD2. The CDR3 runs 15 residues. Germline V gene sequence: CDR1 SGHRS, CDR2 YFSETQ. V shed 0 bases and J 0 bases; nucleotides not matched to a gene: 2. CDR3 protein: CASSLVAGSSYEQYF. As DNA, the CDR3 is TGCGCCAGCAGCTTGGTAGCGGGGTCCTCCTACGAGCAGTACTTC.

CDR3 bases: TGTGCCAGTAGTATTTGGGGTTGGACCGACAATGAGCAGTTCTTC. Encoded protein: CASSIWGWTDNEQFF. The rearrangement uses TRBV19 and TRBJ2-1; no firm D call. From germline, CDR1 is LNHDA and CDR2 SQIVND (reference sequence). CDR3 length: 15 residues. With 3 bases removed from V and 5 bases from J, the gap between germline ends came to 14 bases.